The clone carrying this T cell receptor (beta chain) was detected only a few times. Its antigen is as yet unknown. This record comes from a study of T cells after yellow fever vaccination. Study-wide results and caveats: Once the booster was given, most primary-vaccination clones reappeared, at approximately 97% for CD4 and more than 85% for CD8. The study found a weaker secondary response that peaked faster, day 5 versus 15.

TCRdb independently ran MiXCR on the 5' RACE reads; one entry per CDR3 protein. The sample has hundreds of thousands of distinct CDR3 sequences; 15% to 20% are singletons. V was shortened by 6 bases and J by 3 bases, with 14 bases between the two germline ends. The CDR3 loop spans 15 amino acids. The clonotype was recovered from a man aged 18 to 29 who received the YFV17D yellow fever vaccine. The rearrangement uses TRBV12-3 or TRBV12-4 and TRBJ1-4, with D tentatively TRBD1 (5 bases). The source material was PBMCs, sampled before the yellow fever booster vaccination. For the CDR3, the DNA is TGTGCCAGCAGCCCCTCGTGGGGGGCTAATGAAAAACTGTTTTTT. Translation gives CASSPSWGANEKLFF.